This is a list of T cell receptor beta chains from one sample in a study of shared clonotypes between healthy human individuals. Only in-frame clones appear in the TCRdb table, and some are missing; sequencing was by immunoSEQ multiplex PCR. Here the sample spans about 460,000 clones, 60% to 80% being singletons. Input material: PBMCs. All receptors derive from a woman between 40 and 50 years old in good health. Some clones in this sample may be carry-over from other donors' samples. Each CDR3 is given with its conserved first and last residue. The D gene is left open where the match is weak. Size is stated for part of the rows, as once, few or many counts, or as a class when the clone is expanded.

>TRBD2|NA|16|TRBV5-1|TRBJ2-7
CASSLTLAGGPNEQYF
TGCGCCAGCAGCTTGACACTAGCGGGAGGGCCAAACGAGCAGTACTTC
>NA|NA|15|TRBV7-6|TRBJ2-3
CASRFSGGATDTQYF
TGTGCCAGCAGATTTAGTGGGGGGGCCACAGATACGCAGTATTTT
>NA|NA|14|TRBV5-6|TRBJ2-7
CASSFLGRRHEQYF
TGTGCCAGCAGCTTTCTAGGGAGGAGACACGAGCAGTACTTC
>TRBD1|few|17|TRBV27|TRBJ2-7
CASSLRAWDRTPYEQYF
TGTGCCAGCAGTTTACGGGCCTGGGACAGAACCCCCTACGAGCAGTACTTC
>NA|NA|16|TRBV15|TRBJ1-5
CATSPLGGRSNQPQHF
TGTGCCACCAGCCCCCTCGGGGGGAGAAGCAATCAGCCCCAGCATTTT
>TRBD2|NA|13|TRBV7-3|TRBJ2-3
CASSIGLADTQYF
TGTGCCAGCAGCATCGGACTAGCAGATACGCAGTATTTT
>NA|NA|14|TRBV6-1|TRBJ1-2
CASSENWASGGYTF
TGTGCCAGCAGTGAAAACTGGGCGTCCGGTGGCTACACCTTC
>TRBD1|NA|13|TRBV29-1|TRBJ2-5
CSAGGTPGETQYF
TGCAGCGCAGGGGGCACACCTGGGGAGACCCAGTACTTC
>TRBD2|NA|15|TRBV15|TRBJ2-7
CATSRAGTSLDEQYF
TGTGCCACCAGCAGAGCGGGGACTAGTCTCGACGAGCAGTACTTC
>TRBD2|many|16|TRBV7-9|TRBJ2-3
CASSPQGLAGGDTQYF
TGTGCCAGCAGCCCACAAGGACTAGCGGGAGGAGATACGCAGTATTTT
>TRBD1|NA|14|TRBV27|TRBJ1-4
CASSSRDRWEKLFF
TGTGCCAGCAGTTCCCGGGACAGGTGGGAAAAACTGTTTTTT
>NA|NA|16|TRBV28|TRBJ1-4
CASSLNIREGNEKLFF
TGTGCCAGCAGTTTAAATATCCGGGAGGGTAATGAAAAACTGTTTTTT